The clone carrying this T cell receptor (beta chain) has just one count. As yet, its antigen is unknown. These data are taken from a study of T cell responses to AZD1222 COVID-19 vaccine. Findings of the study overall: Repertoires were obtained only post-peak T cell response.

Measured with immunoSEQ multiplex PCR; TCRdb has only the in-frame clones, and not every one. The repertoire consists of approximately 140,000 clones, with less than 95% occurring once and the leading ten covering 0.95% to 1.5%. Trimming at V came to 11 bases and at J to 0 bases, leaving 8 bases not matched to a gene. The germline CDR1 and CDR2 sequences are SNHLY and FYNNEI. The CDR3 runs to 14 residues. The source of this sequence is an adult in good health. The sample consisted of peripheral blood, taken on day 0 of AZD1222 vaccination. The chain recombines TRBV2 with TRBJ2-3, with 7 positions matching TRBD2. Here the CDR3 DNA reads TGTGCCGACCGACTTAGCGGGAGCACAGATACGCAGTATTTT. It specifies CADRLSGSTDTQYF.